A selection of T cell receptor beta chains follows, all from one sample in a study of T-cell memory formation after mild COVID-19. TCRdb independently ran MiXCR on the 5' RACE reads; one entry per CDR3 protein. The sample lists about 150,000 distinct CDR3 sequences; approximately 25% were seen once. The specimen sequenced was PBMCs or a T cell subset sorted from them (not recorded which). These receptors came from an adult woman who had mild COVID-19 (a few samples of this study predate the infection). Cell type and time point are not known. Both conserved end residues are part of each CDR3. A D gene is named only where the DNA matches it firmly. Clone sizes are given selectively: once, few, many, or a class where the clone is expanded.

.,TRBV2,TRBJ2-3,.,CASSDSLRQYF,TGTGCCAGCAGTGACAGTCTGCGGCAGTATTTT
TRBD2,TRBV11-3,TRBJ2-2,.,CASSYGLAGVPGELFF,TGTGCCAGCAGCTACGGACTAGCGGGAGTCCCCGGGGAGCTGTTTTTT
TRBD2,TRBV7-3,TRBJ2-3,few,CASSYSGGPADTQYF,TGTGCCAGCAGCTATAGCGGGGGGCCGGCAGATACGCAGTATTTT
.,TRBV7-9,TRBJ1-4,.,CASRWGADEKLFF,TGTGCCAGCAGATGGGGGGCCGATGAAAAACTGTTTTTT
.,TRBV6-5,TRBJ1-2,.,CASSYTPRQQGYGYTF,TGTGCCAGCAGTTATACCCCGAGACAGCAGGGCTATGGCTACACCTTC
TRBD2,TRBV4-2,TRBJ2-5,.,CASGPTLLAAPEETQYF,TGTGCCAGCGGACCGACACTACTAGCGGCCCCGGAAGAGACCCAGTACTTC
.,TRBV6-5,TRBJ2-3,few,CASGGSITDTQYF,TGTGCCAGCGGGGGGTCAATCACAGATACGCAGTATTTT
.,TRBV9,TRBJ1-5,.,CASSPSGAWEQPQHF,TGTGCCAGCAGCCCGTCCGGAGCCTGGGAGCAGCCCCAGCATTTT
.,TRBV4-3,TRBJ1-3,few,CASSRDGYSGNTIYF,TGCGCCAGCAGCCGCGACGGATACTCTGGAAACACCATATATTTT
TRBD1,TRBV11-2,TRBJ2-7,.,CASSLTQGQGNEQYF,TGTGCCAGCAGCTTAACCCAGGGACAGGGGAACGAGCAGTACTTC
.,TRBV20-1,TRBJ2-2,few,CSAQNTGELFF,TGCAGTGCCCAGAACACCGGGGAGCTGTTTTTT
.,TRBV27,TRBJ1-4,.,CASSLLGRPNEKLFF,TGTGCCAGCAGTTTACTAGGACGGCCTAATGAAAAACTGTTTTTT
.,TRBV11-2,TRBJ2-1,.,CASSLGLGSEQFF,TGTGCCAGCAGCTTAGGTCTGGGGTCTGAGCAGTTCTTC
.,TRBV24-1,TRBJ1-5,.,CATSEDNQPQHF,TGTGCCACCAGTGAAGATAACCAGCCCCAGCATTTT
TRBD1,TRBV20-1,TRBJ1-2,.,CSAARTGEIDYGYTF,TGCAGTGCAGCCCGGACAGGGGAGATTGACTATGGCTACACCTTC
.,TRBV18,TRBJ2-2,many,CASSPLGETLNTGELFF,TGTGCCAGCTCACCACTCGGGGAGACGTTGAACACCGGGGAGCTGTTTTTT
TRBD1,TRBV10-3,TRBJ2-7,few,CAISGSPDRSSYEQYF,TGTGCCATCAGTGGATCTCCGGACAGGAGCTCCTACGAGCAGTACTTC
TRBD1,TRBV4-1,TRBJ1-2,.,CASSQAQGAYGYTF,TGCGCCAGCAGCCAAGCGCAGGGGGCCTATGGCTACACCTTC
.,TRBV9,TRBJ1-5,few,CASSVGASDQPQHF,TGTGCCAGCAGCGTAGGGGCCTCGGATCAGCCCCAGCATTTT